This T cell receptor beta chain was profiled in a study of blood T cell repertoires in COVID-19. As processed by the authors: Reference gene primer amplification in the assay estimated nucleated cell counts. The repertoire was sequenced with immunoSEQ multiplex PCR; TCRdb's copy has only in-frame clones and lacks some. V, J and clone size are taken as reported in that table, and D and trimming were inferred from the DNA itself. The sample has a few hundred thousand clones; around 90% are singletons. This clone was counted a single time. At the DNA level, this CDR3 is encoded by other sequences in the same sample as well. This CDR3 is built from 15 residues. CDR1 LNHDA and CDR2 SQIVND come from the germline V gene (reference sequence). V lost 5 bases to trimming and J lost 2 bases; unmatched junction nucleotides: 8.

The chain couples TRBV19 to TRBJ1-2; 7 bases map to TRBD1. The source of this sequence is a man between 50 and 59 years old with acute or convalescent COVID-19. The sequenced sample was peripheral blood. The CDR3 spells CASSPRTGFNYGYTF. DNA for the CDR3: TGTGCCAGTAGTCCGAGGACAGGCTTCAACTATGGCTACACCTTC.